This T cell receptor beta chain stems from a study of cytomegalovirus exposure and HLA in healthy donors. Findings of the study overall: Cytomegalovirus-associated TCR beta chains were listed, numbering over 150.

Regarding donors, all were healthy bone marrow donors. With 60 Vbeta and 13 Jbeta primers, the PCR was carried out. Per the study methods: Roughly 11 million shared chains were among approximately 87 million unique TCR beta chains counted in a later analysis. Libraries were prepared by immunoSEQ multiplex PCR; TCRdb keeps only in-frame clonotypes and omits some of them. The D gene and trimming were derived from the DNA, and the V and J assignments and clone size from that table. The table has 90,000 to 110,000 clones, about 13% seen once. This clone was detected a few times. What it binds is not known. This CDR3 comprises 13 residues. Looked up from germline, CDR1 is SGHTA and CDR2 is FQGNSA. Losses at the gene ends were 5 bases for V and 5 bases for J; bases not matched to a gene: 5.

The source is a man aged 35-49 years in good health and CMV-seropositive. What was sequenced was PBMCs. This chain links TRBV7-2 with TRBJ1-1; TRBD1 aligns across 7 bases. CDR3 sequence: CASSTHRGTEAFF. Here the CDR3 DNA reads TGTGCCAGCAGCACCCACAGGGGTACTGAAGCTTTCTTT.